A selection of T cell receptor delta chains follows, all from one sample in a study of gamma-delta T cells after stem cell transplantation. TCRdb applied CATT to the RT-PCR reads for clone calling. In the table there are some 14,000 delta-chain clones, roughly 9.1% of which are singletons. Input material: gamma-delta T cells. These receptors originate from a human donor. It is not recorded whose cells these are; they may come from a transplant donor. The CDR3 runs from the conserved cysteine through the conserved F or W. A D gene is named only where the DNA matches it firmly. A clone size is listed for some rows: how often the clone was seen (once, few, many), or a class if it is expanded.

DNA: TGTGCCTGTGACACCGCGGCGAACTGGGGACACACGTACACCGATAAACTCATCTTT; CDR3: CACDTAANWGHTYTDKLIF; J: TRDJ1; size: medium-sized; V: TRDV2; D: TRDD3
DNA: TGTGCTCTTGGGAAGGGAATCCTACTTAGATACTGTGGGATACTGGTCTTGACAGCACAACTCTTCTTT; CDR3: CALGKGILLRYCGILVLTAQLFF; J: TRDJ2; size: NA; V: TRDV1; D: NA
DNA: TGTGCCTGTGACACGGTGGGAGAACTGTACACCGATAAACTCATCTTT; CDR3: CACDTVGELYTDKLIF; J: TRDJ1; size: medium-sized; V: TRDV2; D: NA
DNA: TGTGCTCTTTGGCCACGTCTCACATTT; CDR3: CALWPRLTF; J: TRDJ1; size: NA; V: TRDV1; D: NA
DNA: TGTGCCTGTGACACCGGACGGGAGTCCTGGGACACCCAAAAGATGTTTTTC; CDR3: CACDTGRESWDTQKMFF; J: TRDJ3; size: NA; V: TRDV2; D: NA
DNA: TGTGCCTGTGACTTACTCCTGGGGGATACCGCAGCGAACACCGATAACCTCATCTTT; CDR3: CACDLLLGDTAANTDNLIF; J: TRDJ1; size: NA; V: TRDV2; D: TRDD3
DNA: TGTGCTCTTGGAAAGCGCAGGTGCCACGACCGTTACGGGGATAGGGGGAAACTCATCTTT; CDR3: CALGKRRCHDRYGDRGKLIF; J: TRDJ1; size: NA; V: TRDV1; D: TRDD3
DNA: TGTGCCTGTGACAGAAGCCATACTGGGGGCCGCAAAGGGGATAAACTCATCTTT; CDR3: CACDRSHTGGRKGDKLIF; J: TRDJ1; size: many; V: TRDV2; D: TRDD3
DNA: TGTGCCTGTGACCCAGCGTCGGGCCCAGTGTCTCCGAAACTCATCTTT; CDR3: CACDPASGPVSPKLIF; J: TRDJ1; size: NA; V: TRDV2; D: NA
DNA: TGTGCCTGTGACATCCTACGCTCCTCGTCCCTTTGGGCTTACACCGATACACTCATCTTT; CDR3: CACDILRSSSLWAYTDTLIF; J: TRDJ1; size: NA; V: TRDV2; D: NA
DNA: TGTGCCTGTGACATAATGGGGGCCACAGCGACCTATAAACTCATCTTT; CDR3: CACDIMGATATYKLIF; J: TRDJ1; size: NA; V: TRDV2; D: NA
DNA: TGTGCCTGTGACACCGTTGAGTCCCACCTGCATCCTGGTGTACTCACCGATAAACTCATCTTT; CDR3: CACDTVESHLHPGVLTDKLIF; J: TRDJ1; size: few; V: TRDV2; D: NA
DNA: TGTGCCTGTGACTCCGTGATCTGGCCGATGATGTATAGTACCTTGGGCCTCATCTTT; CDR3: CACDSVIWPMMYSTLGLIF; J: TRDJ1; size: once; V: TRDV2; D: NA
DNA: TGTGCCTGTGACACCGTTGAGTTCCACCTGCCTACTGGTGTACTCACCGCTAAACTCATCTTT; CDR3: CACDTVEFHLPTGVLTAKLIF; J: TRDJ1; size: few; V: TRDV2; D: NA
DNA: TGTGCCTGTTCACTCATGCCGAGGTACACCGATAAACTCATCTTT; CDR3: CACSLMPRYTDKLIF; J: TRDJ1; size: few; V: TRDV3; D: NA
DNA: TGTGCCTATGACACCGAGGTGGATAAAACCGATAAACTCATCTTT; CDR3: CAYDTEVDKTDKLIF; J: TRDJ1; size: NA; V: TRDV2; D: NA
DNA: TGTGCCTGTTTCCGACTGGGGGATACGACCGATAAACTCATCTTT; CDR3: CACFRLGDTTDKLIF; J: TRDJ1; size: few; V: TRDV2; D: TRDD3
DNA: NA; CDR3: CACDPLGIGSSWDTRQMFF; J: TRDJ3; size: many; V: TRDV2; D: NA
DNA: TGTGCCTGTGACACCGTCCGCGTCCTGGTGGATATCGGCACCGATAACCTCATCTTT; CDR3: CACDTVRVLVDIGTDNLIF; J: TRDJ1; size: few; V: TRDV2; D: NA
DNA: TGTGCCTGTGACACTACTGGGAGGTCCTGGGACACCCGAAAGATGTTTTTC; CDR3: CACDTTGRSWDTRKMFF; J: TRDJ3; size: few; V: TRDV2; D: NA
DNA: NA; CDR3: CASGDRKYSCGTDKLIF; J: TRDJ1; size: NA; V: TRDV1; D: NA
DNA: TGTGCTCTTGGGGAGAGTTCGCGTGCCTGGGGGGACACCGATAAACTCATCTTT; CDR3: CALGESSRAWGDTDKLIF; J: TRDJ1; size: few; V: TRDV1; D: TRDD3
DNA: TGTGCCTGTGACCGCGTACTGGGGGATACCCTTCCCGTTAGCTCCTGGGACACCCGACAGATGTTTTTC; CDR3: CACDRVLGDTLPVSSWDTRQMFF; J: TRDJ3; size: many; V: TRDV2; D: TRDD3
DNA: TGTGCCTGTGACTTCGTCTGGGGGATACTCAACTTTTCAGATAAACTCATCTTT; CDR3: CACDFVWGILNFSDKLIF; J: TRDJ1; size: NA; V: TRDV2; D: TRDD3
DNA: TGTGCCTGTGACACCGTGGGGGGGTACACCGATAAACTCATCTTT; CDR3: CACDTVGGYTDKLIF; J: TRDJ1; size: many; V: TRDV2; D: NA
DNA: TGTGCCTGTGACAGAGAGGGGGATACGGGCCCTTCCACCGATAAACTCATCTTT; CDR3: CACDREGDTGPSTDKLIF; J: TRDJ1; size: NA; V: TRDV2; D: TRDD3
DNA: TGTGCATGTGACCTTGCTTCCCAACGGAGTGGGGGTTCTACCGATAAACTCATCTTT; CDR3: CACDLASQRSGGSTDKLIF; J: TRDJ1; size: few; V: TRDV2; D: NA
DNA: TGTGCCTGTGACCAACTCCAGGACTGGGTGATATACGGTGACCACGATCCACTCATCTTT; CDR3: CACDQLQDWVIYGDHDPLIF; J: TRDJ1; size: NA; V: TRDV2; D: NA
DNA: TGTGCCTGTGACACCGTCCTGGGGCAAGTGGATAACCTCATCTTT; CDR3: CACDTVLGQVDNLIF; J: TRDJ1; size: many; V: TRDV2; D: NA
DNA: TGTGCTATTGGGGGCACCACCTTCCTACGCGAACGGGGGGAGAGACGCCTCATCTTT; CDR3: CAIGGTTFLRERGERRLIF; J: TRDJ1; size: once; V: TRDV1; D: TRDD2
DNA: TGTGCCTATGACTCTCGCAAGGCGGATACGGTCACCGATAAACTCATCTTT; CDR3: CAYDSRKADTVTDKLIF; J: TRDJ1; size: NA; V: TRDV2; D: TRDD3
DNA: TGTGCCTGTGACATTTTGGTGGGTCGTTACACCTATAAACTCATCTTT; CDR3: CACDILVGRYTYKLIF; J: TRDJ1; size: few; V: TRDV2; D: NA
DNA: TGTGCCTGTGACCGACTGGGGGATCATTCTCCCTATAAACTCATCTTT; CDR3: CACDRLGDHSPYKLIF; J: TRDJ1; size: NA; V: TRDV2; D: TRDD3
DNA: TGTGCTCTTGGGGAAATTTCCTACCCCCTCCTACGGGGGGATACGCGGGGTAAACTCATCTTT; CDR3: CALGEISYPLLRGDTRGKLIF; J: TRDJ1; size: few; V: TRDV1; D: TRDD3
DNA: TGTGCCTGTGACTCCCTTGCCTGGGACACCCGACAGATGTTTTTC; CDR3: CACDSLAWDTRQMFF; J: TRDJ3; size: medium-sized; V: TRDV2; D: NA
DNA: TGTGCCTGTGACACGATCAGGGGGCTACTTGATACCTGTGACAGCCGCCCGATGTTTTTC; CDR3: CACDTIRGLLDTCDSRPMFF; J: TRDJ3; size: NA; V: TRDV2; D: NA
DNA: TGTGCCTTCGTCTTCGTCGGTGCGACGGACACCGCTAAACTCATCTTT; CDR3: CAFVFVGATDTAKLIF; J: TRDJ1; size: NA; V: TRDV3; D: NA
DNA: TGTGCCTGTGACACCCTCAATATCGAACTGGAGACTAGATCTTACACCGCTAAACTCATCTTT; CDR3: CACDTLNIELETRSYTAKLIF; J: TRDJ1; size: NA; V: TRDV2; D: NA
DNA: TGTGCCTGTGACACCGTAGGGGGATACAACGGGACTTCGTACACCGATAAACTCATCTTT; CDR3: CACDTVGGYNGTSYTDKLIF; J: TRDJ1; size: few; V: TRDV2; D: TRDD3
DNA: TGTGCTCTTGGGCAACGACTCACATTTCGTGCTTCCTATAAACTCATCTTT; CDR3: CALGQRLTFRASYKLIF; J: TRDJ1; size: many; V: TRDV1; D: NA
DNA: TGTGCTCTTGGGCACTCAAAGGGGACCTTCCTACCAAGTACTGGGGGATACGGGCGGTCCCTCACCCCCTGGTACACCGATAAACTCATCTTT; CDR3: CALGHSKGTFLPSTGGYGRSLTPWYTDKLIF; J: TRDJ1; size: medium-sized; V: TRDV1; D: TRDD3
DNA: TGTGCCTGTGGCCCTCTCCTGGGGGAGAAGTATTACACCGACAAACTCATCTTT; CDR3: CACGPLLGEKYYTDKLIF; J: TRDJ1; size: NA; V: TRDV2; D: TRDD3
DNA: TGTGCTCTTGGGGGAACATTCTTGACCGCTGTGGGATCGTACACCGATAAACTCATCTTT; CDR3: CALGGTFLTAVGSYTDKLIF; J: TRDJ1; size: once; V: TRDV1; D: NA